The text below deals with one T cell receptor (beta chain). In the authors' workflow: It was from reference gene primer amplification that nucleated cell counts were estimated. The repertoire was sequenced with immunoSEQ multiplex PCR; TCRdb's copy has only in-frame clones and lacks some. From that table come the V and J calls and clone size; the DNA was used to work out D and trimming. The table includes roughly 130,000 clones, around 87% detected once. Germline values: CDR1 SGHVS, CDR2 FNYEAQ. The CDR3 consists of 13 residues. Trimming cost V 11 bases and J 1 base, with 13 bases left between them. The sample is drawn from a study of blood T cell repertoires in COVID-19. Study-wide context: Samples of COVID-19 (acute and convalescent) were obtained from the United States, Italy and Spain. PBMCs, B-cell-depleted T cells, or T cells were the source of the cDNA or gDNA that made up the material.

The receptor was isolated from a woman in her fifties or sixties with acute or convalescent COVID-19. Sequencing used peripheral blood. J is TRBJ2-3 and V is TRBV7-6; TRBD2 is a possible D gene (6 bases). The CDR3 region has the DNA TGTGCCGCAGACGGGGGTGGCACAGATACGCAGTATTTT. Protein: CAADGGGTDTQYF.